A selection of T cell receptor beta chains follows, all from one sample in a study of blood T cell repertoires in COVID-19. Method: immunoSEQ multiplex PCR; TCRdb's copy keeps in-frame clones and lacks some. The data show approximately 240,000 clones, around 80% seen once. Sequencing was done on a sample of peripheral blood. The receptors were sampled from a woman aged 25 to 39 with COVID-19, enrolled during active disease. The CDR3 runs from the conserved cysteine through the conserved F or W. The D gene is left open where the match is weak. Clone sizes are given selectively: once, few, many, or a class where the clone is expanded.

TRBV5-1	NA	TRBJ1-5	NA	TGCGCCAGCAGCTTGGATTCGGTCGGGGGGCCCCAGCATTTT	CASSLDSVGGPQHF
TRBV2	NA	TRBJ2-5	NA	TGTGCCAGCGATGTACAGGGAATGGGGGAGACCCAGTACTTC	CASDVQGMGETQYF
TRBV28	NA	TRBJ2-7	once	TGTGCCAGCAGTTTATTAATCTCCGAGCAGTACTTC	CASSLLISEQYF
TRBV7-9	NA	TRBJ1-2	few	TGTGCCAGCAGCGCACAGGGAACCTATGGCTACACCTTC	CASSAQGTYGYTF
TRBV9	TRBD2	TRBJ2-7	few	TGTGCCAGCAGCGTTAGCGGGAACTCTCTCACGGAGCAGTACTTC	CASSVSGNSLTEQYF
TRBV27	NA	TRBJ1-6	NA	TGTGCCAGCAGTTTGCGGGACTCGACTAATTCACCCCTCCACTTT	CASSLRDSTNSPLHF
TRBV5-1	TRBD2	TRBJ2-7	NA	TGCGCCAGCAGCTTGATGCCGGGAGGCGAGGAGCAGTACTTC	CASSLMPGGEEQYF
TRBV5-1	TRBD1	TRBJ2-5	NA	TGCGCCACCCTAGACAGGGGAAAGACCCAGTACTTC	CATLDRGKTQYF
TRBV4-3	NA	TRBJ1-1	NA	TGCGCCAGCAGCGATGCAAGATCAACAGGCGACCAAGCTTTCTTT	CASSDARSTGDQAFF
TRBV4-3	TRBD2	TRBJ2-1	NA	TGCGCCAGCAGCCACGCTAGCGGGAGGGACCTCTTC	CASSHASGRDLF
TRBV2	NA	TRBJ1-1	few	TGTGCCAGCAGTGGGGACTATGAAGCTTTCTTT	CASSGDYEAFF
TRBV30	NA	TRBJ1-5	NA	TGTGCCTGGAGGCCGGGACTGTCCTACAATCAGCCCCAGCATTTT	CAWRPGLSYNQPQHF
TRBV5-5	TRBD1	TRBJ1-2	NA	TGTGCCAGCAGAAAAGACAGGGGAGGAGCTAACTATGGCTACACCTTC	CASRKDRGGANYGYTF
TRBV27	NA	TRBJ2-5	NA	TGTGCCAGCAACACTAGGGGGGGTCGCCAAGAGACCCAGTACTTC	CASNTRGGRQETQYF
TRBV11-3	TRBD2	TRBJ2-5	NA	TGTGCCAGCGCCCCCAGTAGCGGGGTTGGGGAGACCCAGTACTTC	CASAPSSGVGETQYF
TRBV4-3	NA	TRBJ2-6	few	TGCGCCAGCAGCCAAGATGAGGGCACTGGGGCCAACGTCCTGACTTTC	CASSQDEGTGANVLTF
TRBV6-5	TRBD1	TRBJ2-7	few	TGTGCCAGCAGTCCGACAGGGTTCCACGAGCAGTACTTC	CASSPTGFHEQYF
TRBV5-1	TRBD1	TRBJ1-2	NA	TGCGCCAGCAGCCTCCAGGGGGACTATGGCTACACCTTC	CASSLQGDYGYTF
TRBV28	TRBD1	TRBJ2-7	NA	TGTGCCAGCAGCCCTACGGGACAGAAGATCTACGAGCAGTACTTC	CASSPTGQKIYEQYF
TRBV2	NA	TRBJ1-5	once	TGTGCCAGCAGTGATACGGCAGGGAATAATCAGCCCCAGCATTTT	CASSDTAGNNQPQHF
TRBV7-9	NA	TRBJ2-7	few	TGTGCCAGCAGCTTAAGTGAGAGGAGTCACTACGAGCAGTACTTC	CASSLSERSHYEQYF
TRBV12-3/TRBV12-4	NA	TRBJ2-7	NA	TGTGCCAGCAGTTTAAATCCGAGAGGCGAGCAGTACTTC	CASSLNPRGEQYF
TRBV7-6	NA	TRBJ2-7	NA	TGTGCCAGCAGCCCAGGGGATTACCTATCTTCCGAGCAGTACTTC	CASSPGDYLSSEQYF
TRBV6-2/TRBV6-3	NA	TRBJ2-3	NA	TGTGCCAGCAGTTACGAGACTACGGTCACAGATACGCAGTATTTT	CASSYETTVTDTQYF
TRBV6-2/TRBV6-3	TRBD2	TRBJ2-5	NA	TGTGCCAGCAGTTGGACTAGCGGGAGCCAAGAGACCCAGTACTTC	CASSWTSGSQETQYF
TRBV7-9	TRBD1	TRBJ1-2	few	TGTGCCAGCAGCTCCGGACAGGGTAAAACTAACTATGGCTACACCTTC	CASSSGQGKTNYGYTF
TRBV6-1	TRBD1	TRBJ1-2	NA	TGTGCCAGCAGTGAATGGGGGCAGGGGGACTATGGCTACACCTTC	CASSEWGQGDYGYTF
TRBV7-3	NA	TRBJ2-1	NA	TGTGCCAGCAGCAATGATCGGAGGGAGCAGTTCTTC	CASSNDRREQFF
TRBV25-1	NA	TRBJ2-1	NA	TGTGCCAGCAGGAACGTAGGCGGCGGTTACAATGAGCAGTTCTTC	CASRNVGGGYNEQFF
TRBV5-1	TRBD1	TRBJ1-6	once	TGCGCCAGCAGCTTCCAAACAGGGGGCGATAATTCACCCCTCCACTTT	CASSFQTGGDNSPLHF
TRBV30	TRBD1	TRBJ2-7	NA	TGTGCCTGGGGACAGGGGGTTAGGGAGCAGTACTTC	CAWGQGVREQYF
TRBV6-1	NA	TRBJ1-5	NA	TGTGCCAGCAACGTGGGGGGTCAGCCCCAGCATTTT	CASNVGGQPQHF
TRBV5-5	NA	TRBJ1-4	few	TGTGCCAGCAGCTTACAGGGAAATTACGATGAAAAACTGTTTTTT	CASSLQGNYDEKLFF
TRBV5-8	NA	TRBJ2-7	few	TGTGCCAGCAGCGTACAGTACGAGCAGTACTTC	CASSVQYEQYF
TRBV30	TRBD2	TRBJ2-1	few	TGTGCCTGGGGTTCTAGCGGGGGGGGCTTCGATGAGCAGTTCTTC	CAWGSSGGGFDEQFF
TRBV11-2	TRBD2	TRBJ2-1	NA	TGTGCCAGCAGCTTCGGACTAGCCTACAATGAGCAGTTCTTC	CASSFGLAYNEQFF
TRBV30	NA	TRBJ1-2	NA	TGTGCCTGGAAGCGGGGGACCGCGGGCTATGGCTACACCTTC	CAWKRGTAGYGYTF
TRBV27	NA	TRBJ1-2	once	TGTGCCAGCAGTTTAAGTCCGGTCTCCTCTTATGGCTACACCTTC	CASSLSPVSSYGYTF
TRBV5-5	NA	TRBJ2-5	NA	TGTGCCAGCAGCCAGGCAAGCTGGGAGACCCAGTACTTC	CASSQASWETQYF
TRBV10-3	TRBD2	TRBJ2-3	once	TGTGCCATCAGTGAGTCGAACGAGCGGGAGGTAACAGATACGCAGTATTTT	CAISESNEREVTDTQYF
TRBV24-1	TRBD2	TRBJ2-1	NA	TGTGCCACCAGTGACCCCAGCGGGGGGGGATACAATGAGCAGTTCTTC	CATSDPSGGGYNEQFF
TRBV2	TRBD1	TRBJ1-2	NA	TGTGCCAGCAGTGAACCAGGCCTTACAGGGGATGGCTACACCTTC	CASSEPGLTGDGYTF
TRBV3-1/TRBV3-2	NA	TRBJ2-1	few	TGTGCCAGCAGCCATCGCGGGGGCCTCTACAATGAGCAGTTCTTC	CASSHRGGLYNEQFF
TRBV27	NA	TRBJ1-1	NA	TGTGCCAGCAGTTTAGGGCATCCCTCTTCTCGCGCTTTCTTT	CASSLGHPSSRAFF
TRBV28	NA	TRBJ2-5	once	TGTGCCAGCAGTCCCTTGGGTTTGGGGGGCCAAGAGACCCAGTACTTC	CASSPLGLGGQETQYF
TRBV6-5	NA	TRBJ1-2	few	TGTGCCAGCAGAACAGTAGGCTATGGCTACACCTTC	CASRTVGYGYTF
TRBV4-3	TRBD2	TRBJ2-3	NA	TGCGCCAGCAGCCAGGCTAGCGGGAGGGCCTCGAGCACAGATACGCAGTATTTT	CASSQASGRASSTDTQYF
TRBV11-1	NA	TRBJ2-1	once	TGTGCCAGCAGCGTAGGTCACCGGGGAGAGCAGTTCTTC	CASSVGHRGEQFF
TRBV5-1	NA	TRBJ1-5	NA	TGCGCCAGCAGTCACAGGGGCAATCAGCCCCAGCATTTT	CASSHRGNQPQHF
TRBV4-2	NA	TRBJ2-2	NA	TGTGCCAGCAGCCAAGGACAGGCGAACACCGGGGAGCTGTTTTTT	CASSQGQANTGELFF
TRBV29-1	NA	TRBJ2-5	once	TGCAGCGTTGACGGCGGGGAAGAGACCCAGTACTTC	CSVDGGEETQYF
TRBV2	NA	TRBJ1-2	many	TGTGCCAGCAGTGCAGAACAGGGAAACTATGGCTACACCTTC	CASSAEQGNYGYTF
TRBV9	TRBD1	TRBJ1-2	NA	TGTGCCAGCAGCGGGACAGGGACCCTCCTAAACGGCTACACCTTC	CASSGTGTLLNGYTF
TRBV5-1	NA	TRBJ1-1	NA	TGCGCCAGCAGCTGGCCCCCGGGTAGCATGAACACTGAAGCTTTCTTT	CASSWPPGSMNTEAFF
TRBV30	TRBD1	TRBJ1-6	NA	TGTGCCTGGAGTCCTCCGTGGGGGACAGGGAATAATTCACCCCTCCACTTT	CAWSPPWGTGNNSPLHF